This TCR beta chain was recorded in a study of blood T cell repertoires in COVID-19. The germline gives CDR1 SNHLY, CDR2 FYNNEI. Trimming removed 7 bases from V and 11 bases from J, with 14 bases in between. The CDR3 spans 12 residues. Per the original data handling: Amplification with reference gene primers provided the estimates of nucleated cell counts. Generated by immunoSEQ multiplex PCR, the TCRdb table keeps only in-frame clones and is missing some. That table furnishes V, J and clone size, whereas the DNA furnished D and trimming. The sample lists hundreds of thousands of clones, over 80% occurring once.

Sequencing input: peripheral blood. The chain uses TRBV2 and TRBJ1-4, with D maybe TRBD1 (5 bases). The source is a woman aged 18 to 35 with acute or convalescent COVID-19. The DNA for the CDR3 is TGTGCCAGCACTGGGGACTCGCCCAAACTGTTTTTT. This sequence encodes CASTGDSPKLFF.